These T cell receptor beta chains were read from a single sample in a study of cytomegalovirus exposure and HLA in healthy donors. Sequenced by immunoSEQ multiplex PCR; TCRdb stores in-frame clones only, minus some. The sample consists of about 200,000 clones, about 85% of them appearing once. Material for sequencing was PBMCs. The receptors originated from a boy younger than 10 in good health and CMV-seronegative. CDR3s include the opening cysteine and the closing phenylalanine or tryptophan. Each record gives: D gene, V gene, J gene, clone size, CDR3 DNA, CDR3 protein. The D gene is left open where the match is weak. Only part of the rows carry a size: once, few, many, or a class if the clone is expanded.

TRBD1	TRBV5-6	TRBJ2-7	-	TGTGCCAGCAGCTTACAGGGGGTAGCACGGGAGCAGTACTTC	CASSLQGVAREQYF
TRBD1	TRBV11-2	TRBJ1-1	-	TGTGCCAGCAGCTTCGCCGGGACAGGGAAGACTGAAGCTTTCTTT	CASSFAGTGKTEAFF
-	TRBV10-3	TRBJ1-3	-	TGTGCCATCAGTGAGCCGAGGGGGACCACCATATATTTT	CAISEPRGTTIYF
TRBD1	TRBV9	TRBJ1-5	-	TGTGCCAGCAGCGTCTGGGACAGGCCCAATCAGCCCCAGCATTTT	CASSVWDRPNQPQHF
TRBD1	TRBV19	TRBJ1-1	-	TGTGCCAGTAGTCACGGACAGGGGGCAGCTGAAGCTTTCTTT	CASSHGQGAAEAFF
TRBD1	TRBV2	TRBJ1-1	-	TGTGCCATCGTCACAGGGGCAATGAAGGACGGCACTGTTGCTTTCTTT	CAIVTGAMKDGTVAFF
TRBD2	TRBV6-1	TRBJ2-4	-	TGTGCCAGCAGTGGACTAGCGGGGTTGAACATTCAGTACTTC	CASSGLAGLNIQYF
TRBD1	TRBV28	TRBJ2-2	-	TGTGCCAGTAGACAGGGCGCACCCGCCGGGGAGCTGTTTTTT	CASRQGAPAGELFF
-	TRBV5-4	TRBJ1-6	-	TGTGCCAGCAGCTTTAGCTCCTATAATTCACCCCTCCACTTT	CASSFSSYNSPLHF
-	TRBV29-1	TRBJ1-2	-	TGCAGCGTTGTGGGCCAGTCCTCGACAGAGGGCTACACCTTC	CSVVGQSSTEGYTF
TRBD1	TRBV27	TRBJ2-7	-	TGTGCCAGCTCAACGCGAGGGACAGGGCCCTACGAGCAGTACTTC	CASSTRGTGPYEQYF
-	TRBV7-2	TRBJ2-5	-	TGTGCCAGCGGGTGGGCCAGCCAAGAGACCCAGTACTTC	CASGWASQETQYF
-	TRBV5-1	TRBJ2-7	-	TGCGCCAGCAGCCCTCAAGGAGCCTACGAGCAGTACTTC	CASSPQGAYEQYF
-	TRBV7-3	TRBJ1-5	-	TGTGCCAGCAGCTTTGATTTTACGGCAGGGAAAGGGGGAGCGAGCAATCAGCCCCAGCATTTT	CASSFDFTAGKGGASNQPQHF
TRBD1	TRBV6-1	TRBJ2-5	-	TGTGCCAGCAGAATCGACAGGGGGCTGGAGACCCAGTACTTC	CASRIDRGLETQYF
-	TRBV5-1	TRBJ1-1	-	TGCGCCAGCAGCTTGGCAACCTCCGGACAGAACGAAGCTTTCTTT	CASSLATSGQNEAFF
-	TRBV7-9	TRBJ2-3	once	TGTTCCAGCAGCCGCCCCGGGACACAGAACACAGATACGCAGTATTTT	CSSSRPGTQNTDTQYF
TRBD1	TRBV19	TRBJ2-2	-	TGTGCCAGTAGGAACTCCGGGACAGGGTTCACCGGGGAGCTGTTTTTT	CASRNSGTGFTGELFF
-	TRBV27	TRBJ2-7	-	TGTGCCAGCAGTCCGGGGACTCCCCGGGGATTGGGGCAGTACTTC	CASSPGTPRGLGQYF
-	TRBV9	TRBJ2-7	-	TGTGCCAGCAGCGTAGGGCAGGAACCCTACGAGCAGTACTTC	CASSVGQEPYEQYF
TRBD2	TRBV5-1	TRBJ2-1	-	TGCGCCAGCAGACCTGGACTAGCGGGAGCGTTTGAGCAGTTCTTC	CASRPGLAGAFEQFF
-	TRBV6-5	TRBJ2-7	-	TGTGCCAGCACGAGGCCAGGGCTATTAGGCGAGCAGTACTTC	CASTRPGLLGEQYF
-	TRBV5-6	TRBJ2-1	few	TGTGCCAGCAGCACCAGGGGTGGGAACTACAATGAGCAGTTCTTC	CASSTRGGNYNEQFF
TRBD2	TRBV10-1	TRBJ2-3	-	TGCGCCAGCGGACGGGGGGGAAGCACAGATACGCAGTATTTT	CASGRGGSTDTQYF
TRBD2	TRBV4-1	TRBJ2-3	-	TGCGCCAGCAGCCGCCTAGCTAGTACTAGCGGTAGCACAGATACGCAGTATTTT	CASSRLASTSGSTDTQYF
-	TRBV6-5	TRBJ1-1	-	TGTGCCAGTGGGAGGAGCACTGAAGCTTTCTTT	CASGRSTEAFF
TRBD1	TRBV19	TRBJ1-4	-	TGTGCCAGTAGTTCTCAAAGCAGGGGGCTTGGAACTAATGAAAAACTGTTTTTT	CASSSQSRGLGTNEKLFF
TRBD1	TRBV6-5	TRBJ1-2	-	TGTGCCAGCAGTTACGCAGACAGGGCCTACTATGGCTACACCTTC	CASSYADRAYYGYTF
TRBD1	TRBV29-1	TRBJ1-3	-	TGCAGCGGGAGGGACAGGGCTGGAAACACCATATATTTT	CSGRDRAGNTIYF
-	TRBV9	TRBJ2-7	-	TGTGCCAGCAGCGTCTCGGCGGGACCTTCTATCTCCTACGAGCAGTACTTC	CASSVSAGPSISYEQYF
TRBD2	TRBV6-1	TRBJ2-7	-	TGTGCCAGCAGGCCGGGACTAGCGGCCTACGAGCAGTACTTC	CASRPGLAAYEQYF
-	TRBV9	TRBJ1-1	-	TGTGCCAGCAGCGTAGGCGGGGGGGGTCGCGCTGAAGCTTTCTTT	CASSVGGGGRAEAFF
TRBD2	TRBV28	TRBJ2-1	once	TGTGCCAGCAGTTCGGGACTAGCCGGCTCCTACAATGAGCAGTTCTTC	CASSSGLAGSYNEQFF
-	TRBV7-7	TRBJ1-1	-	TGTGCCAGCAGCTTAGAGCGGAACACTGAAGCTTTCTTT	CASSLERNTEAFF
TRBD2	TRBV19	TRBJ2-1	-	TGTGCCAGTAGTCGGACTAGCGGGAGTAAAGGTAATGAGCAGTTCTTC	CASSRTSGSKGNEQFF
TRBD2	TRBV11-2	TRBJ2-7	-	TGTGCCAGCAGCTTTGTACTAGCGGGGGTCGAGCAGTACTTC	CASSFVLAGVEQYF
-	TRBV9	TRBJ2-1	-	TGTGCCAGCAGCGTAGCGGATGGGGCCCTTCAGGGCGAGCAGTTCTTC	CASSVADGALQGEQFF
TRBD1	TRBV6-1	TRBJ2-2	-	TGTGCCAGCAGCTTGGACAGGGGGCTGGTCGGGGAGCTGTTTTTT	CASSLDRGLVGELFF
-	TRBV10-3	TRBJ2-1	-	TGTGCCGGCCGACATGGACAGTATGCGAATGAGCAGTTCTTC	CAGRHGQYANEQFF
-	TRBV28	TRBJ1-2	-	TGTGCCAGCAGTTTGGGGGGGAACTATGGCTACACCTTC	CASSLGGNYGYTF
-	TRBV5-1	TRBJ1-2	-	TGCGCCAGCAGTGACAGTACAAACTATGGCTACACCTTC	CASSDSTNYGYTF
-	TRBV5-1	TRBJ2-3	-	TGCGCCAGCAGCTTGGAAGGGACTTTAACAGATACGCAGTATTTT	CASSLEGTLTDTQYF
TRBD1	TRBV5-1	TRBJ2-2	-	TGCGCCAGCAGACCGGGACAGCTGAACACCGGGGAGCTGTTTTTT	CASRPGQLNTGELFF
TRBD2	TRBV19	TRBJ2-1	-	TGTGCCAGTAGTCAGTGGGAGGGTCGAGATGAGCAGTTCTTC	CASSQWEGRDEQFF
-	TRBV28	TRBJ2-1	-	TGTGCCAGCAGTTTTGGCGGGATCGGCTATGAGCAGTTCTTC	CASSFGGIGYEQFF
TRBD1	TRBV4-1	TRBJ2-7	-	TGCGCCAGCAGCCAAGTCTTGGGACAGGGCGCCTACGAGCAGTACTTC	CASSQVLGQGAYEQYF
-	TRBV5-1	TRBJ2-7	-	TGCGCCAGCAGCTTGACAGGGAGCGGCTACGAGCAGTACTTC	CASSLTGSGYEQYF
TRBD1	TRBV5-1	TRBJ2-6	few	TGCGCCAGCAGCTTAGGACAGGGTCGCAACTCTGGGGCCAACGTCCTGACTTTC	CASSLGQGRNSGANVLTF
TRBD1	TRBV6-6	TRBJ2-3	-	TGTGCCAGCAGTTACCCGACAGGGGGCGTAGCAGATACGCAGTATTTT	CASSYPTGGVADTQYF
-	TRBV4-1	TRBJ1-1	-	TGCGCCAGCAGCCGAGGTGAGAACACTGAAGCTTTCTTT	CASSRGENTEAFF
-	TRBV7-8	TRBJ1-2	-	TGTGCCAGCAGCTTAAGGGGGACACCTGTCTATGGCTACACCTTC	CASSLRGTPVYGYTF
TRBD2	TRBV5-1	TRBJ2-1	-	TGCGCCAGCACCCTAGCGTCGGGGGGCAATGAGCAGTTCTTC	CASTLASGGNEQFF